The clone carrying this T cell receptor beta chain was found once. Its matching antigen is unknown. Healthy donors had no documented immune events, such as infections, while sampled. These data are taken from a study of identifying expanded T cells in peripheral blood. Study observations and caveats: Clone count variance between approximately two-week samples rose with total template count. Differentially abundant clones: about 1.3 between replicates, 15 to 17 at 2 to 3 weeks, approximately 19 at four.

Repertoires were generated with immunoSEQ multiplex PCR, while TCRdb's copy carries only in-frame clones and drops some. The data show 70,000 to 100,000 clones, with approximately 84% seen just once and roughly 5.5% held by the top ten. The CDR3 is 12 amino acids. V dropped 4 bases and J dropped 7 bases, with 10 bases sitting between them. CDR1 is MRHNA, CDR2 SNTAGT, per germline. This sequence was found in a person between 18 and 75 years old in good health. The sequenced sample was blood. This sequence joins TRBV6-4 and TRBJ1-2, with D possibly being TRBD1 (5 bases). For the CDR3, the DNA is TGTGCCAGCAGTGCGGGGCAAGGTGGCTACACCTTC. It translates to CASSAGQGGYTF.